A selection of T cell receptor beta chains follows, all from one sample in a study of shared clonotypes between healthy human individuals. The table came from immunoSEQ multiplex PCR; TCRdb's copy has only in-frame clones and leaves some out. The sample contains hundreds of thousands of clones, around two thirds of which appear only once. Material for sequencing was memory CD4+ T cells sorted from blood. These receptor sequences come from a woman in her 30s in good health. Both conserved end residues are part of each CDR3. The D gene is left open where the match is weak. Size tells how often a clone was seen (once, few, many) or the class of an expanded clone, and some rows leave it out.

TGTGCCAGCACCACTTGGACGAGCACTGAAGCTTTCTTT | CASTTWTSTEAFF | TRBJ1-1 | . | . | TRBV28
TGTGCCACCAGCCACACCCTAGCGGACCACCAAGAGACCCAGTACTTC | CATSHTLADHQETQYF | TRBJ2-5 | TRBD2 | . | TRBV15
TGTGCCAGTAGTATAGGGGGATCAACTAATGAAAAACTGTTTTTT | CASSIGGSTNEKLFF | TRBJ1-4 | . | . | TRBV19
TGTGCCAGCAATAGGGACAGGGGGATCAGTGGCTACACCTTC | CASNRDRGISGYTF | TRBJ1-2 | TRBD1 | . | TRBV6-1
TGCGCCAGCAGCTTTAGCGGGAGTACAGATACGCAGTATTTT | CASSFSGSTDTQYF | TRBJ2-3 | TRBD2 | . | TRBV5-1
TGTGCCAGCAGGGGTATAGATGAGCAGTTCTTC | CASRGIDEQFF | TRBJ2-1 | . | . | TRBV28
TGTGCCAGCAGCGTAGGGATTCAAGTAACAGATACGCAGTATTTT | CASSVGIQVTDTQYF | TRBJ2-3 | . | . | TRBV9
TGTGCCAGCAGCTTAATCGCCGGGGACACTGAAGCTTTCTTT | CASSLIAGDTEAFF | TRBJ1-1 | . | . | TRBV7-3
TGTGCCAGCAGGTCCCGTGGGGCGGCTGAAGCTTTCTTT | CASRSRGAAEAFF | TRBJ1-1 | . | . | TRBV27
TGTGCCAGCAGGGGGCGGGCTGGCGAGCAGTACTTC | CASRGRAGEQYF | TRBJ2-7 | . | once | TRBV27
TGTGCCAGCAGCTTAGGCGGGAGCGGATTGAATGAGCAGTTCTTC | CASSLGGSGLNEQFF | TRBJ2-1 | TRBD2 | . | TRBV7-9
TGCGCCAGCAGCCAAGAGGGTGAGCGGAGGAGCACAGATACGCAGTATTTT | CASSQEGERRSTDTQYF | TRBJ2-3 | . | once | TRBV4-1
TGTGCCAGCAACTACCCAATTTGGGAGAAGAACACTGAAGCTTTCTTT | CASNYPIWEKNTEAFF | TRBJ1-1 | . | once | TRBV28
TGTGCCAGCAGCCCACAGCGGGACAGCTACAATGAGCAGTTCTTC | CASSPQRDSYNEQFF | TRBJ2-1 | . | . | TRBV7-9
TGTGCCAGCAGTCTAGGACATCACAGTCAGCCCCAGCATTTT | CASSLGHHSQPQHF | TRBJ1-5 | . | many | TRBV27
TGTGCCAGTAGTCCCAGGGGGAACACTGAAGCTTTCTTT | CASSPRGNTEAFF | TRBJ1-1 | . | few | TRBV19
TGTGCCAGCAGTTATTATAGGGCTCGGGGCTACACCTTC | CASSYYRARGYTF | TRBJ1-2 | . | . | TRBV2
TGCGCCAGCAGTTACGGACTAGCGGGAGCCTACTACGAGCAGTACTTC | CASSYGLAGAYYEQYF | TRBJ2-7 | TRBD2 | . | TRBV5-1
TGCGCCAGCAGTGGACAGATGGAGCAGCCCCAGCATTTT | CASSGQMEQPQHF | TRBJ1-5 | . | . | TRBV10-2
TGTGCCAGCAGCGTAGTCGAGGGGAGTACTGAAGCTTTCTTT | CASSVVEGSTEAFF | TRBJ1-1 | . | . | TRBV9
TGCAGTGCGAAAAAGACCTACGAGCAGTACTTC | CSAKKTYEQYF | TRBJ2-7 | . | . | TRBV20-1
TGTGCCAGCAGCCTGACGACAGGGAGTGGTGAAAAACTGTTTTTT | CASSLTTGSGEKLFF | TRBJ1-4 | TRBD1 | many | TRBV9
TGTGCCAGCAGCTTGTATGGGGGTGGCAACGTCCTGACTTTC | CASSLYGGGNVLTF | TRBJ2-6 | . | few | TRBV5-4
TGTGCCGGGGGAGCGAGGGACTCTGGAAACACCATATATTTT | CAGGARDSGNTIYF | TRBJ1-3 | . | . | TRBV19
TGTGCCAGCACCCTAGAGGGGGAGCTGTTTTTT | CASTLEGELFF | TRBJ2-2 | . | few | TRBV6-1
TGTGCCAGCAGCTTATTATACGCCGAAAAACTGTTTTTT | CASSLLYAEKLFF | TRBJ1-4 | . | . | TRBV7-2
TGTGCCAGCGGAAAAAGTGGGTTTGGGAACATTCAGTACTTC | CASGKSGFGNIQYF | TRBJ2-4 | . | few | TRBV28